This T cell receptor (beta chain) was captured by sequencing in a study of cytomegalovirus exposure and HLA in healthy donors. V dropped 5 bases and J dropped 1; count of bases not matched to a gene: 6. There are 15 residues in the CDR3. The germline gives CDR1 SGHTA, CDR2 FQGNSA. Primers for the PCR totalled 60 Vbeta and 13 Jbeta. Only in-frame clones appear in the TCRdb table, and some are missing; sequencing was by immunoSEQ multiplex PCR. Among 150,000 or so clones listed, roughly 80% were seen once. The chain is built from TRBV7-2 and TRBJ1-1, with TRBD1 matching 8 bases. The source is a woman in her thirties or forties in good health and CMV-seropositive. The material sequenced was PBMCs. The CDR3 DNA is TGTGCCAGCAGCGGAAGACAGGGGCCGAACACTGAAGCTTTCTTT. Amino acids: CASSGRQGPNTEAFF. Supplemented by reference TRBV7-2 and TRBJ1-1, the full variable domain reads GAGVSQSPSNKVTEKGKDVELRCDPISGHTALYWYRQSLGQGLEFLIYFQGNSAPDKSGLPSDRFSAERTGGSVSTLTIQRTQQEDSAVYLCASSGRQGPNTEAFFGQGTRLTVV.